Each of the 14 T cell receptor beta chains below was sequenced from the same sample in a study of T cell responses to AZD1222 COVID-19 vaccine. Sequencing used immunoSEQ multiplex PCR; TCRdb keeps in-frame clones, though not all of them. The top ten hold approximately 8.8% of the sample, which has about 130,000 clones, 70% to 90% seen once. Sample: peripheral blood, taken 28 days after the second AZD1222 dose. The origin of the receptors is an adult who received the AZD1222 COVID-19 vaccine.

The J gene is TRBJ2-7, the V gene TRBV11-2; 8 bases line up with TRBD2. Germline loops: CDR1 SGHAT, CDR2 FQNNGV. The CDR3 spans 15 residues. After removal of 5 bases from V and 4 bases from J, the junction contained 10 bases not matched to a gene. CDR3 amino acids: CASSHIPGLGYEQYF. The CDR3 nucleotides read TGTGCCAGCAGCCACATTCCGGGACTAGGGTACGAGCAGTACTTC.

The sample holds one count of this clone. J is TRBJ1-2 and V is TRBV5-6; TRBD1 might be the D (5 bases). Germline V gene lookup returns CDR1 SGHDT and CDR2 YYEEEE. This CDR3 contains 15 residues. The V end was cut by 2 bases, the J end by 8 bases, with 19 bases between. This CDR3 is CASSFIYQGTEGYTF. The CDR3 DNA reads TGTGCCAGCAGCTTTATTTATCAGGGAACTGAGGGCTACACCTTC.

This clone was seen only once. V and J are TRBV6-5 and TRBJ1-4; D remains unclear. From germline, CDR1 is MNHEY and CDR2 SVGAGI. The V end lost 0 bases, the J end lost 0 bases, and 8 bases lay between the germline ends. The CDR3 totals 16 residues. The CDR3 DNA reads TGTGCCAGCAGTTACTCCACCTATTCAACTAATGAAAAACTGTTTTTT. This sequence encodes CASSYSTYSTNEKLFF.

The CDR3 DNA reads as TGTGCCAGCAGCTTATGGGCGACCAGACAGGTCTCTAGCACAGATACGCAGTATTTT. Translated, it gives CASSLWATRQVSSTDTQYF. The chain has TRBV7-2 and TRBJ2-3, with D possibly TRBD1 on 6 matching bases. Trimming left V 2 bases short and J 0 bases short, with 21 bases between. The germline V gene encodes CDR1 SGHTA and CDR2 FQGNSA. The length of the CDR3 is 19 residues.

This clone occurred a few times. The rearrangement links TRBV7-6 to TRBJ2-7; D is perhaps TRBD1 (5 bases). V gave up 3 bases and J gave up 4 bases, with 10 bases separating them. The CDR3 has 13 amino acids. Germline V CDR1 and CDR2: SGHVS, FNYEAQ. The chain's CDR3 is CASSFGQGYEQYF. As DNA, the CDR3 is TGTGCCAGCAGCTTTGGTCAGGGTTACGAGCAGTACTTC.

The rearrangement links TRBV6-1 to TRBJ1-2; no firm D call. V was shortened by 2 bases and J by 2 bases, with 6 bases between the two germline ends. CDR1 and CDR2 (germline): MNHNS, SASEGT. The CDR3 extends over 13 amino acids. The CDR3 nucleotides are TGTGCCAGCAGTGAATACGGAAACTATGGCTACACCTTC. This encodes CASSEYGNYGYTF.

V usage is TRBV3-1 (or the pseudogene TRBV3-2) and J usage is TRBJ2-1, with 10 bases fitting TRBD1. In germline, CDR1 is LGHDT, CDR2 YNNKEL (reference sequence). V was clipped by 0 bases and J by 4 bases; unmatched bases: 9. CDR3 length equals 18 residues. DNA for the CDR3: TGTGCCAGCAGCCAAGACCCGGGGACAGGGGAACTTTACAATGAGCAGTTCTTC. It specifies CASSQDPGTGELYNEQFF.

V usage is TRBV24-1 and J usage is TRBJ2-2; D gene unclear. CDR3 length: 13 residues. V lost 5 bases and J 1 base, leaving 4 bases between the germline ends. The germline CDR1 and CDR2 sequences are KGHDR and SFDVKD. The CDR3 DNA reads as TGTGCCACCAGTGGGAGGAACACCGGGGAGCTGTTTTTT. The encoded protein is CATSGRNTGELFF.

The CDR3 sequence is CASSYAGQTGELFF. CDR3 DNA sequence: TGCGCCAGCAGCTACGCGGGACAGACCGGGGAGCTGTTTTTT. The V call is TRBV5-1, the J call TRBJ2-2; weak D call: TRBD1 (7 bases). The germline V gene encodes CDR1 SGHRS and CDR2 YFSETQ. The CDR3 extends over 14 amino acids. Deletions cut 3 bases from V and 5 bases from J, with 11 bases between. Drawing the rest from reference TRBV5-1 and TRBJ2-2, the complete variable domain is KAGVTQTPRYLIKTRGQQVTLSCSPISGHRSVSWYQQTPGQGLQFLFEYFSETQRNKGNFPGRFSGRQFSNSRSEMNVSTLELGDSALYLCASSYAGQTGELFFGEGSRLTVL.

The chain couples TRBV5-4 to TRBJ1-5; TRBD1 is a possible D gene (5 bases). The V gene lost 0 bases and the J gene lost 1 base, with 8 bases spanning the gap. The CDR3 spans 15 residues. Germline values: CDR1 SGHNT, CDR2 YYREEE (reference sequence). This chain's CDR3 is CASSLGGGSNQPQHF. CDR3 nucleotide sequence: TGTGCCAGCAGCTTGGGTGGGGGGAGCAATCAGCCCCAGCATTTT.

A word on this clone: One junction end disagrees with the germline gene, perhaps due to a read error. V and J are TRBV24-1 and TRBJ1-5; TRBD1 agrees at 7 bases. The CDR3 is 16 amino acids. The germline V gene has CDR1 KGHDR and CDR2 SFDVKD. CDR3 residues: CATSDGGQISQSAPAF. As DNA, the CDR3 is TGTGCCACCAGTGATGGGGGACAGATTTCTCAATCAGCCCCAGCATTT.

CDR3 DNA sequence: TGTGCCAGCAGGGTTGGACAGGGCTTGAGCGGCTACACCTTC. It codes for CASRVGQGLSGYTF. The chain couples TRBV6-5 to TRBJ1-2; the match to TRBD1 covers 8 bases. Germline CDR1 MNHEY, CDR2 SVGAGI. The CDR3 totals 14 residues. Trimming cost V 6 bases and J 8 bases; bases outside gene matches: 11.

V is TRBV3-1 (or the pseudogene TRBV3-2) and J is TRBJ1-6, with D possibly being TRBD1 (6 bases). V lost 5 bases and J lost 4, with 9 bases in between. The germline gives CDR1 LGHDT, CDR2 YNNKEL (reference sequence). The CDR3 spans 14 residues. CDR3 DNA: TGTGCCAGCAGCGCCGGGACATATAATTCACCCCTCCACTTT. Translation: CASSAGTYNSPLHF.

The chain uses TRBV27 and TRBJ1-2, with 8 bases matching TRBD1. The germline V gene encodes CDR1 MNHEY and CDR2 SMNVEV (reference sequence). V lost 5 bases to trimming and J lost 0 bases; unmatched junction nucleotides: 2. This CDR3 comprises 14 residues. CDR3 amino acids: CASSPGQANYGYTF. The CDR3 DNA is TGTGCCAGCAGTCCGGGACAGGCTAACTATGGCTACACCTTC.